This TCR beta chain is from a study of blood T cell repertoires in COVID-19. The overall study: Samples of COVID-19 (acute and convalescent) were obtained from the United States, Italy and Spain. In each case, the material was cDNA or gDNA derived from T cells, B-cell-depleted T cells, or PBMCs.

In the source study's methods: Reference gene primer amplification yielded estimated nucleated cell counts. Assay: immunoSEQ multiplex PCR; the TCRdb copy retains only in-frame clones and omits some. That table furnishes V, J and clone size, whereas the DNA furnished D and trimming. Of about 100,000 clones in the sample, 84% are singletons; the top ten hold approximately 2%. The CDR3 runs to 12 residues. Germline CDR1 reads MDHEN; CDR2 reads SYDVKM. V was cut by 4 bases and J by 5 bases, with 9 bases left in between. This receptor was identified in a man in his 70s with active or convalescent COVID-19. The sequenced sample was peripheral blood. This sequence joins TRBV28 and TRBJ2-7, with no clear D. The CDR3 sequence: CASSSSRDEQYF. CDR3 coding DNA: TGTGCCAGCAGTTCCTCTCGGGACGAGCAGTACTTC.